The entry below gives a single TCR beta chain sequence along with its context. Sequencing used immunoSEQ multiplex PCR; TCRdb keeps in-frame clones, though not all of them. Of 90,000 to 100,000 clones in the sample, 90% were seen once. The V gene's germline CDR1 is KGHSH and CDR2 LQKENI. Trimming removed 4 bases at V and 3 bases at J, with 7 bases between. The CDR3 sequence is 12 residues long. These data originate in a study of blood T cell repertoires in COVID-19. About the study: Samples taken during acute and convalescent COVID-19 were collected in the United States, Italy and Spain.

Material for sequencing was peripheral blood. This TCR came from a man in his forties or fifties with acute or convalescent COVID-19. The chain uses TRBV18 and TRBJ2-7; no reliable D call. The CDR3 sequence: CASSQNNYEQYF. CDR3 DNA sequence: TGTGCCAGCTCACAAAACAACTACGAGCAGTACTTC.